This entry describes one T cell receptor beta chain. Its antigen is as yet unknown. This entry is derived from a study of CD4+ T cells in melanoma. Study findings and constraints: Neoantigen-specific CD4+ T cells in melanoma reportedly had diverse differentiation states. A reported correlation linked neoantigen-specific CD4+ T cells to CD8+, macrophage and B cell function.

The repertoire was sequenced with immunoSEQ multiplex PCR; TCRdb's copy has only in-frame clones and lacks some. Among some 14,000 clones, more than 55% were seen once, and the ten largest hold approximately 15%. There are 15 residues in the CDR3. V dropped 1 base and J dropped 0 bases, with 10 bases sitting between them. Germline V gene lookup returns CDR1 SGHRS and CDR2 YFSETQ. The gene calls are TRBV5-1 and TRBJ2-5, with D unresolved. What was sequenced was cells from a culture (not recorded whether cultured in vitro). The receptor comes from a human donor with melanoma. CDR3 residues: CASSLIEAYQETQYF. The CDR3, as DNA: TGCGCCAGCAGCTTGATAGAGGCCTACCAAGAGACCCAGTACTTC.